This is a list of T cell receptor beta chains from one sample in a study of regulatory T cells in long-lasting Graves disease. TCRdb analysed the multiplex PCR reads with MiXCR anew, one entry per CDR3 protein. The sample has roughly 510,000 distinct CDR3 sequences; approximately 16% are singletons. These records were also assigned to another study, of T cells in Graves' hyperthyroidism and ophthalmopathy.

The input for sequencing was peripheral blood mononuclear cells (PBMCs), taken at new diagnosis, from a patient treated with antithyroid drugs. The source is a man younger than 30 with Graves disease. Both conserved end residues are part of each CDR3. A D gene is named only where the DNA matches it firmly. A row's size may be missing; if present it is once, few, many or a size class.

TRBV6-5,many,TRBD1,TRBJ1-2,CASSYGQGLLANYGYTF,TGTGCCAGCAGTTACGGACAGGGGCTGTTAGCTAACTATGGCTACACCTTC
TRBV6-1,few,TRBD1,TRBJ1-1,CASSEGQGGIPEAFF,TGTGCCAGCAGTGAAGGACAGGGCGGGATCCCTGAAGCTTTCTTT
TRBV5-4,.,TRBD1,TRBJ1-4,CASSLAGGGINNEKLFF,TGTGCCAGCAGCTTGGCAGGGGGCGGGATCAATAATGAAAAACTGTTTTTT
TRBV4-1,few,.,TRBJ2-7,CASSHAMGPDYEQYF,TGCGCCAGCAGCCATGCTATGGGACCTGACTACGAGCAGTACTTC
TRBV6-2/TRBV6-3,.,.,TRBJ2-3,CASSYGQGQGDTQYF,TGTGCCAGCAGTTACGGCCAGGGTCAGGGAGATACGCAGTATTTT
TRBV5-8,many,TRBD1,TRBJ2-1,CASSRRGLYEQFF,TGTGCCAGCAGTCGCAGGGGGCTTTATGAGCAGTTCTTC
TRBV20-1,many,TRBD1,TRBJ1-2,CSATTGEEGYTF,TGCAGTGCAACGACAGGGGAAGAAGGCTACACCTTC
TRBV19,.,.,TRBJ2-1,CASSIIGVNSLSEQFF,TGTGCCAGTAGTATCATCGGGGTCAACTCCCTGAGTGAGCAGTTCTTC
TRBV20-1,.,.,TRBJ1-1,CSAQTVSNTEAFF,TGCAGTGCCCAGACAGTTTCGAACACTGAAGCTTTCTTT
TRBV20-1,few,TRBD2,TRBJ2-7,CSASMAGGHEQYF,TGCAGTGCTAGCATGGCGGGAGGTCACGAGCAGTACTTC
TRBV18,many,TRBD1,TRBJ2-3,CASSPRQGTDTQYF,TGTGCCAGCAGCCCTCGACAGGGGACAGATACGCAGTATTTT
TRBV28,.,.,TRBJ2-7,CASSPNVWGAGSYEQYF,TGTGCCAGCAGTCCCAACGTCTGGGGGGCCGGGTCCTACGAGCAGTACTTC
TRBV10-3,many,.,TRBJ1-1,CAVRRDLNTEAFF,TGTGCCGTCAGGCGGGATTTGAACACTGAAGCTTTCTTT
TRBV10-3,many,TRBD2,TRBJ2-2,CAIRATSGTGNTGELFF,TGTGCCATCAGGGCGACTAGCGGGACGGGGAACACCGGGGAGCTGTTTTTT
TRBV4-1,.,.,TRBJ2-1,CASSPEQGGHNEQFF,TGCGCCAGCAGCCCTGAGCAGGGGGGCCACAATGAGCAGTTCTTC
TRBV10-1,.,TRBD2,TRBJ2-1,CASSDRTSGVYNEQFF,TGCGCCAGCAGTGATAGAACTAGCGGGGTCTACAATGAGCAGTTCTTC
TRBV12-3/TRBV12-4,.,TRBD2,TRBJ2-4,CASSQGTSGRASQYF,TGTGCCAGCAGCCAAGGGACTAGCGGGAGGGCCTCTCAGTACTTC
TRBV3-1,many,.,TRBJ2-1,CASSQPNDREQFF,TGTGCCAGCAGCCAGCCGAACGACAGAGAGCAGTTCTTC
TRBV12-3/TRBV12-4,.,TRBD2,TRBJ2-5,CASSSALAGQETQYF,TGTGCCAGCAGTTCCGCATTAGCGGGCCAAGAGACCCAGTACTTC
TRBV20-1,few,TRBD1,TRBJ1-5,CSASDPRKDRGNQPQHF,TGCAGTGCTAGTGACCCCCGAAAAGACAGGGGCAATCAGCCCCAGCATTTT
TRBV11-1,.,.,TRBJ2-6,CASSLVPPGAISGANVLTF,TGTGCCAGCAGCTTGGTTCCCCCAGGGGCCATCTCTGGGGCCAACGTCCTGACTTTC
TRBV14,few,TRBD2,TRBJ2-1,CASSQGPLAGLFYNEQFF,TGTGCCAGCAGCCAAGGACCTTTAGCGGGATTATTCTACAATGAGCAGTTCTTC
TRBV13,few,TRBD1,TRBJ1-1,CASSSPGQVNTEAFF,TGTGCCAGCAGCTCCCCGGGACAGGTGAACACTGAAGCTTTCTTT
TRBV6-2/TRBV6-3,.,.,TRBJ2-3,CASTIGRTDTQYF,TGTGCCAGTACGATAGGCCGCACAGATACGCAGTATTTT